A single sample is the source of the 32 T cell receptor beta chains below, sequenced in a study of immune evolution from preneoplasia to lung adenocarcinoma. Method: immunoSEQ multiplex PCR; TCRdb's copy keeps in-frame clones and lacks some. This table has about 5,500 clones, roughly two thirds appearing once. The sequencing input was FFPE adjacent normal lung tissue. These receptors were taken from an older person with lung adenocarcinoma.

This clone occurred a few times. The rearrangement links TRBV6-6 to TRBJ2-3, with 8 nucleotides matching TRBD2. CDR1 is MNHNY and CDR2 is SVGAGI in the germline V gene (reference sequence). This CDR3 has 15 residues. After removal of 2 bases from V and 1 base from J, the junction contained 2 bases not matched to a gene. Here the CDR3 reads CASSYRGGGTDTQYF. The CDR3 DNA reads TGTGCCAGCAGTTACCGGGGGGGCGGCACAGATACGCAGTATTTT.

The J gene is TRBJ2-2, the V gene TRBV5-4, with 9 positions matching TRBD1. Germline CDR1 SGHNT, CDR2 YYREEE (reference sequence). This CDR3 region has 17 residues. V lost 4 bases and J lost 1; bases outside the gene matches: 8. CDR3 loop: CASSVGTGSWNTGELFF. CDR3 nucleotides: TGTGCCAGCAGCGTTGGGACAGGGTCATGGAACACCGGGGAGCTGTTTTTT.

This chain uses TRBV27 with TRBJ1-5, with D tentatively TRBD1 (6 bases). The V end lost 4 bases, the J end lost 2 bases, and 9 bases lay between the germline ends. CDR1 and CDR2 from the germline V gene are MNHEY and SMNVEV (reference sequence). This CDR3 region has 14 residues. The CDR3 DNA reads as TGTGCCAGCAGTTCACAGGGTGGCAATCAGCCCCAGCATTTT. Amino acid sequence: CASSSQGGNQPQHF.

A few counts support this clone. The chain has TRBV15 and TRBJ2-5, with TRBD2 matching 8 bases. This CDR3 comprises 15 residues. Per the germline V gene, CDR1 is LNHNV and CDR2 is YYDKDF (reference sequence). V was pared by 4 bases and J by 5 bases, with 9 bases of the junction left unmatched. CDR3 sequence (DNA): TGTGCCACCAGCAAAAGACCGGGGGGGTTGGAGACCCAGTACTTC. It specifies CATSKRPGGLETQYF.

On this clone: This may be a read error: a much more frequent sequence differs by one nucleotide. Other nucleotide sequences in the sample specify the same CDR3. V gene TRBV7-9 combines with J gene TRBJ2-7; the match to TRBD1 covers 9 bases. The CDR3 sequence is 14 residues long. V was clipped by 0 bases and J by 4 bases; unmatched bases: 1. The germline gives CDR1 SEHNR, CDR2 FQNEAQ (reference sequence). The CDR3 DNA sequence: TGTGCCAGCAGCTTAGCGGGACAGGGTTACGAGCAGTACTTC. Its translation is CASSLAGQGYEQYF.

The CDR3 is CASSTGGSGNTIYF. CDR3 in DNA: TGTGCCAGCTCGACCGGGGGCTCTGGAAACACCATATATTTT. The chain carries TRBV6-6 and TRBJ1-3, with TRBD1 as a possible D gene (5 bases). V lost 8 bases and J 0 bases, leaving 11 bases between the germline ends. This CDR3 comprises 14 residues. The germline gives CDR1 MNHNY, CDR2 SVGAGI (reference sequence).

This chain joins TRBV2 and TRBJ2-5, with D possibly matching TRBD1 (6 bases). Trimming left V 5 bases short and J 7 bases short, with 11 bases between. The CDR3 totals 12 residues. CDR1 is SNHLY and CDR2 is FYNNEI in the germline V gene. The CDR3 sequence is CASSQGLGTQYF. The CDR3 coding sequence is TGTGCCAGCAGTCAGGGGCTCGGGACCCAGTACTTC.

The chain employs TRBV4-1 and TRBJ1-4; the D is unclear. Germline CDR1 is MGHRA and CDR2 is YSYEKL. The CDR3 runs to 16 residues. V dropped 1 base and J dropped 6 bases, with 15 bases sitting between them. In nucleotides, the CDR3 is TGCGCCAGCAGCCAAGTGTTAAAGCCTCGGGATGAAAAACTGTTTTTT. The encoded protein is CASSQVLKPRDEKLFF.

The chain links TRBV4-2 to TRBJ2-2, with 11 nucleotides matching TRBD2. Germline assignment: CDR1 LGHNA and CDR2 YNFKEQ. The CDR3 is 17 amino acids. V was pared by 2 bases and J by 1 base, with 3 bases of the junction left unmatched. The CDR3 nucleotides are TGTGCCAGCAGCCAAAGACTAGCGGGGTTGAACACCGGGGAGCTGTTTTTT. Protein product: CASSQRLAGLNTGELFF.

As DNA, the CDR3 is TGTGCCAGCAGCGTTCTAACTAGGGTCCACGAGCAGTACTTC. It encodes CASSVLTRVHEQYF. The chain joins TRBV9 to TRBJ2-7; tentatively, D is TRBD2 (5 bases). The germline V gene has CDR1 SGDLS and CDR2 YYNGEE. The CDR3 sequence is 14 residues long. The germline V and J ends were trimmed by 2 bases and 5 bases, with 14 bases remaining between them.

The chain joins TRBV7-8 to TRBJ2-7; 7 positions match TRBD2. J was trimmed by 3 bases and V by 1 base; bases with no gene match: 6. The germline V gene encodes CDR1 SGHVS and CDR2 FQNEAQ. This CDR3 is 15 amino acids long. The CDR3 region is CASSLGATSHYEQYF. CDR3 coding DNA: TGTGCCAGCAGCTTAGGGGCGACTAGCCACTACGAGCAGTACTTC.

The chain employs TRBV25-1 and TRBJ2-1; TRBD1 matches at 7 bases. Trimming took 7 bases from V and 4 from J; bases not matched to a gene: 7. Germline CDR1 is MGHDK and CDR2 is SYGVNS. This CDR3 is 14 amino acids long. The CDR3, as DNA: TGTGCCAGCACCGGGACAGATAATTACAATGAGCAGTTCTTC. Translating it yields CASTGTDNYNEQFF.

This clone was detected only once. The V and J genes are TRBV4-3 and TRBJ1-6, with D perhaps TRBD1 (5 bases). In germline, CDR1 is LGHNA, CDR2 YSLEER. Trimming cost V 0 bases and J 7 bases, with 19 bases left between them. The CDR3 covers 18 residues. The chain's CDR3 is CASSQDGGLQVGNSPLHF. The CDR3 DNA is TGCGCCAGCAGCCAAGATGGGGGTCTTCAAGTAGGGAATTCACCCCTCCACTTT.

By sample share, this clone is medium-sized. The DNA for the CDR3 is TGTGCCAGCAGCCAAGATTCAGGGAACTCCTACGAGCAGTACTTC. Amino acids: CASSQDSGNSYEQYF. This chain uses TRBV14 with TRBJ2-7, with D possibly being TRBD1 (5 bases). The ends were cut back, 0 bases at V and 0 bases at J, with 9 bases in the middle. Per the germline V gene, CDR1 is SGHDN and CDR2 is FVKESK. The CDR3 has 15 amino acids.

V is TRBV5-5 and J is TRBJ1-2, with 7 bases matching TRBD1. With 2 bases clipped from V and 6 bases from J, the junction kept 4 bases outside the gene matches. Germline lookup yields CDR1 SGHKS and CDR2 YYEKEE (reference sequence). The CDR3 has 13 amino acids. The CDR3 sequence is CASSFGTENGYTF. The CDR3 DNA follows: TGTGCCAGCAGCTTTGGGACAGAGAATGGCTACACCTTC.

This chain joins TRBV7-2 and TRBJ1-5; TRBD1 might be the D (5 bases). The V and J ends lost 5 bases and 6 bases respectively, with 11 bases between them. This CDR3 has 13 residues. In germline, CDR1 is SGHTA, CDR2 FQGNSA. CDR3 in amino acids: CASSANRGQPQHF. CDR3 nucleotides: TGTGCCAGCAGCGCAAATAGGGGTCAGCCCCAGCATTTT.

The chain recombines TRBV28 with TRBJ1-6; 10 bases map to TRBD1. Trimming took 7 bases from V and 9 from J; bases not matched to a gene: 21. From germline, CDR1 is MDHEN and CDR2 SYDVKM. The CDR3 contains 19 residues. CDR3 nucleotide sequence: TGTGCCAGCACTTGGGCCCCCGGGACAGGGGCGAGGGGTCGTTCACCCCTCCACTTT. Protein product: CASTWAPGTGARGRSPLHF.

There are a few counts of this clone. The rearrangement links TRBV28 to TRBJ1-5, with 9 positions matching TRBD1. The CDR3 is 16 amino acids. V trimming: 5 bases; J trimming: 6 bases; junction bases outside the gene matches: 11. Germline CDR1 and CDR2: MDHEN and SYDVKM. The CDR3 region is CASSATGGGFSQPQHF. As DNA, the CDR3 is TGTGCCAGCAGTGCCACAGGGGGCGGATTTAGTCAGCCCCAGCATTTT.

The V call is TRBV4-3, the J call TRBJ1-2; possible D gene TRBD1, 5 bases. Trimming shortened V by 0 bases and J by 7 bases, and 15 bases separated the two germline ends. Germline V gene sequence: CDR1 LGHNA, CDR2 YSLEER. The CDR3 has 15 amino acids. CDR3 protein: CASSQERATRGGYTF. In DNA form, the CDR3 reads TGCGCCAGCAGCCAAGAAAGGGCCACGAGGGGTGGCTACACCTTC.

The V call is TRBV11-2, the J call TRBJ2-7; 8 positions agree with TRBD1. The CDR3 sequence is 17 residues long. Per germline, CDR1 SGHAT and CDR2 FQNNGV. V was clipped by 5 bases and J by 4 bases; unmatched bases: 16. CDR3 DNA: TGTGCCAGCAGCCCCACGCCATCCAGGGGGCGCCCATACGAGCAGTACTTC. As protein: CASSPTPSRGRPYEQYF.

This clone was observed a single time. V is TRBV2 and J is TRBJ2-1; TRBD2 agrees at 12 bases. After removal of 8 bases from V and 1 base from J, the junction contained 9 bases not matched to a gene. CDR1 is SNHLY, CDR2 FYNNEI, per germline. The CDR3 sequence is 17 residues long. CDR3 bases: TGTGCCAGCGTGAGGCTAGCGGGGGGGCGGTCCTACAATGAGCAGTTCTTC. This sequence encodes CASVRLAGGRSYNEQFF.

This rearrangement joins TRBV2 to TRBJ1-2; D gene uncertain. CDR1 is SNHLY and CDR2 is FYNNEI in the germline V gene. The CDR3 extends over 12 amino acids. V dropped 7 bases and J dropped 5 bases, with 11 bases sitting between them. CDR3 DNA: TGTGCCAGCAACGCGAGGGAGTATGGCTACACCTTC. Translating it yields CASNAREYGYTF.

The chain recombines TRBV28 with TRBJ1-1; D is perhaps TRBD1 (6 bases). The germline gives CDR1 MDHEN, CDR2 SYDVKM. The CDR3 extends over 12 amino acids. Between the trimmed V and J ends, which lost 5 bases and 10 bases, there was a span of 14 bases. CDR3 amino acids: CASSLQDRGAFF. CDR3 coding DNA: TGTGCCAGCAGTCTGCAGGACAGAGGAGCTTTCTTT.

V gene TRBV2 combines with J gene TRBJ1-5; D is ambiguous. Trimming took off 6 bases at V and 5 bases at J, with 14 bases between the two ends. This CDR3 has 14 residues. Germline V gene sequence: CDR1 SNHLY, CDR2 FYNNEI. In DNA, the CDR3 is TGTGCCAGCAGCCTGGGAAAGGCCGATCAGCCCCAGCATTTT. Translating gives CASSLGKADQPQHF.

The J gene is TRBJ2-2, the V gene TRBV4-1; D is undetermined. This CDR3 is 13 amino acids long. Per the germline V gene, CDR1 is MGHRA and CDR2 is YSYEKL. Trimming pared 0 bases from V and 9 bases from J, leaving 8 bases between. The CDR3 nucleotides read TGCGCCAGCAGCCAAGAATCGAGCCGGGAGCTGTTTTTT. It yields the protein CASSQESSRELFF.

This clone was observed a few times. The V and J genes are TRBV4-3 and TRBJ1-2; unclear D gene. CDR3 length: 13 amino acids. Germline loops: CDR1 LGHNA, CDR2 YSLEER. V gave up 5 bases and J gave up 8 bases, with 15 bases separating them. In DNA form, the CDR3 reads TGCGCCAGCAGCGGCACGATAAGCGGGGGCTACACCTTC. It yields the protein CASSGTISGGYTF.

The CDR3 spells CASKFDRASTVLTF. DNA for the CDR3: TGCGCCAGCAAATTCGACAGGGCTTCAACCGTCCTGACTTTC. The chain uses TRBV10-2 and TRBJ2-6; TRBD1 matches 7 bases. Germline assignment: CDR1 WSHSY and CDR2 SAAADI. The CDR3 is made up of 14 amino acids. With 7 bases clipped from V and 12 bases from J, the junction kept 12 bases outside the gene matches.

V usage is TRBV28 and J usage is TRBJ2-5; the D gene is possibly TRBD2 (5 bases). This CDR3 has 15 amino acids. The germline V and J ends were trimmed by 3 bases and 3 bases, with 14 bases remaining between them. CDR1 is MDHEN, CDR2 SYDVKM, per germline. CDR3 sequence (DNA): TGTGCCAGCAGTTTTCCCTCCCCCGGGGAAGAGACCCAGTACTTC. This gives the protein CASSFPSPGEETQYF.

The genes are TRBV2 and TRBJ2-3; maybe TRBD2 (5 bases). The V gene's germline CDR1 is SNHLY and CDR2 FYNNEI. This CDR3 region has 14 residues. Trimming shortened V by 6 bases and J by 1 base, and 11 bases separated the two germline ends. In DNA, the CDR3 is TGTGCCAGCAGATCAGGACTCCGCACAGATACGCAGTATTTT. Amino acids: CASRSGLRTDTQYF.

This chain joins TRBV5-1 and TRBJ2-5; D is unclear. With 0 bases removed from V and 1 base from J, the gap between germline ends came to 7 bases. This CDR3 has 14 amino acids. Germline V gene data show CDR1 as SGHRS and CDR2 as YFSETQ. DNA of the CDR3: TGCGCCAGCAGCTTGGGCAACAGCCAAGAGACCCAGTACTTC. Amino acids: CASSLGNSQETQYF. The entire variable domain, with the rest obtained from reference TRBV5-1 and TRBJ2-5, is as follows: KAGVTQTPRYLIKTRGQQVTLSCSPISGHRSVSWYQQTPGQGLQFLFEYFSETQRNKGNFPGRFSGRQFSNSRSEMNVSTLELGDSALYLCASSLGNSQETQYFGPGTRLLVL.

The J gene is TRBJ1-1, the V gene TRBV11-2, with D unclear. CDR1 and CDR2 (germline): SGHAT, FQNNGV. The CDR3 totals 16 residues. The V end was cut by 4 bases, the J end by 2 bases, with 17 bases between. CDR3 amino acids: CASSSWTGASNTEAFF. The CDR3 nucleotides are TGTGCCAGCAGCTCCTGGACGGGAGCTAGCAACACTGAAGCTTTCTTT.

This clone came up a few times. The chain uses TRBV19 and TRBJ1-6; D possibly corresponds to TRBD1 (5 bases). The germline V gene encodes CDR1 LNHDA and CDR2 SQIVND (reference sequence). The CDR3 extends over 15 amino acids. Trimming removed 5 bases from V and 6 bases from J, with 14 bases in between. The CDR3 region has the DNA TGTGCCAGTAGTGCCTCTGGGGCGGCTAATTCACCCCTCCACTTT. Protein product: CASSASGAANSPLHF.